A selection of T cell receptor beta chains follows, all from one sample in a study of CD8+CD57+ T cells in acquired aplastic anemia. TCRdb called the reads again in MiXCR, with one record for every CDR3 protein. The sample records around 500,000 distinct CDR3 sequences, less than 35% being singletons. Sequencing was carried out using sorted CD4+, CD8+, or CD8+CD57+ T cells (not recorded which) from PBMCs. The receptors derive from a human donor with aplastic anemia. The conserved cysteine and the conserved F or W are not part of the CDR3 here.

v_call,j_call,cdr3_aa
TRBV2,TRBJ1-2,ASSAWTPY
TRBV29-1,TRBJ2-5,SVVAGGPGETQC
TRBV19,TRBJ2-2,ASSIRGNTGELF
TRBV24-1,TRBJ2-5,ASSPRQGAGTQY
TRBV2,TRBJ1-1,ASSGLLEDTEAF
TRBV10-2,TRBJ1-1,ASREWGDTEAF
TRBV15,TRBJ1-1,ATTPVAF
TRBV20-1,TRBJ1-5,SARRPGTGGSNQPQH
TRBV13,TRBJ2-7,ASSADRGGEQY
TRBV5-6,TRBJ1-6,ASSLAAGTGDSPLH
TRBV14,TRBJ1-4,ASSQDPGEATNEKLF
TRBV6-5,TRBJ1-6,ASSYYGQGNSPLH
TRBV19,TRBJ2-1,ASSPRRTGGGRGVQF
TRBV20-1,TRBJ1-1,SASDGGRTEAF
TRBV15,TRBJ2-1,ATSRSSEGASFQF
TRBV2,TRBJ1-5,ASSGRDRGRNQPQH
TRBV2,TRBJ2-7,AGRGTAVSSYEQY
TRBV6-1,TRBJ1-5,ASMLKVLGHQPQH
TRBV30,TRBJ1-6,AWSFTGVNSPLH
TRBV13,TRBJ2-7,ASSGRPGGGRHEQY
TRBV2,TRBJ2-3,ASSVNTDTQY
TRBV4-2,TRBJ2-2,ASSQQGGVGTNTGELF
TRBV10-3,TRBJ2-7,AISGTTYEQY